These 25 T cell receptor beta chains originate from one sample sequenced in a study of T cells after posttransplantation cyclophosphamide. Assay: immunoSEQ multiplex PCR; the TCRdb copy retains only in-frame clones and omits some. The table records about 6,900 clones, roughly 98% of them present only once. Sequencing was carried out using naive CD8+ T cells sorted from PBMCs. The receptors originated from a woman aged 30 to 39 in good health and a related stem cell transplant donor.

With respect to this clone: In the same sample, other DNA sequences code for this CDR3. The chain has TRBV9 and TRBJ1-6, with 7 nucleotides matching TRBD1. J was trimmed by 3 bases and V by 3 bases; bases with no gene match: 9. CDR1 is SGDLS, CDR2 YYNGEE, per germline. This CDR3 spans 17 amino acids. The CDR3 protein is CASSETGAPHYNSPLHF. CDR3 nucleotides: TGTGCCAGCAGCGAAACAGGGGCGCCCCACTATAATTCACCCCTCCACTTT.

CDR3 amino acids: CASSHRTGQTEAFF. CDR3 DNA: TGCGCCAGCAGCCATAGGACAGGGCAAACTGAAGCTTTCTTT. V is TRBV4-1 and J is TRBJ1-1; 8 bases fit TRBD1. Germline trimming cut 3 bases from V and 5 bases from J; bases unmatched to any gene: 5. Germline V gives CDR1 MGHRA, CDR2 YSYEKL. This CDR3 spans 14 amino acids.

This chain links TRBV28 with TRBJ2-2, with a tentative D call TRBD2 (5 bases). This CDR3 has 14 amino acids. Trimming pared 7 bases from V and 1 base from J, leaving 10 bases between. Germline CDR1 and CDR2: MDHEN and SYDVKM. In DNA form, the CDR3 reads TGTGCCAGCACCTGGGGAGAGAACACCGGGGAGCTGTTTTTT. This translates into CASTWGENTGELFF.

The chain combines TRBV10-3 with TRBJ1-1; perhaps TRBD1 as D (5 bases). Trimming stripped 11 bases from V and 1 base from J, with 8 bases between. Germline V gene data show CDR1 as ENHRY and CDR2 as SYGVKD. The CDR3 length is 11 residues. The CDR3 here is CAGGENTEAFF. In DNA form, the CDR3 reads TGTGCCGGAGGGGAGAACACTGAAGCTTTCTTT.

J is TRBJ2-7 and V is TRBV4-1, with TRBD1 as a possible D gene (6 bases). V was clipped by 5 bases and J by 2 bases, with 16 bases between them. The CDR3 spans 15 residues. Germline CDR1 reads MGHRA; CDR2 reads YSYEKL. The CDR3 sequence: CASSSDWGLAYEQYF. DNA for the CDR3: TGCGCCAGCAGCTCCGATTGGGGGCTAGCCTACGAGCAGTACTTC.

This rearrangement joins TRBV5-6 to TRBJ1-2; 7 nucleotides align to TRBD1. Trimming at V came to 4 bases and at J to 3 bases, leaving 12 bases not matched to a gene. This CDR3 has 16 amino acids. Germline V gene lookup returns CDR1 SGHDT and CDR2 YYEEEE. The CDR3 is CASSPKGLGGYYGYTF. The CDR3 nucleotides read TGTGCCAGCAGCCCAAAGGGTCTAGGGGGCTACTATGGCTACACCTTC. Variable domain in full (rest from reference TRBV5-6 and TRBJ1-2): DAGVTQSPTHLIKTRGQQVTLRCSPKSGHDTVSWYQQALGQGPQFIFQYYEEEERQRGNFPDRFSGHQFPNYSSELNVNALLLGDSALYLCASSPKGLGGYYGYTFGSGTRLTVV.

The V and J genes are TRBV19 and TRBJ1-1; D unclear. This CDR3 has 13 residues. V was cut by 1 base and J by 5 bases, with 8 bases left in between. Germline assignment: CDR1 LNHDA and CDR2 SQIVND (reference sequence). The CDR3 loop is CASSIGRETEAFF. Here the CDR3 DNA reads TGTGCCAGTAGTATAGGTAGGGAGACTGAAGCTTTCTTT.

The rearrangement uses TRBV4-1 and TRBJ1-5, with D tentatively TRBD1 (5 bases). There are 15 residues in the CDR3. Germline CDR1 is MGHRA and CDR2 is YSYEKL. V lost 8 bases and J 4 bases, leaving 18 bases between the germline ends. CDR3 residues: CASESGTRSNQPQHF. CDR3 sequence (DNA): TGCGCCAGCGAGAGCGGGACCAGATCGAATCAGCCCCAGCATTTT.

The rearrangement uses TRBV7-8 and TRBJ2-2; D may be TRBD2 (5 bases). Germline V gives CDR1 SGHVS, CDR2 FQNEAQ. The CDR3 length is 14 residues. The ends were cut back, 5 bases at V and 5 bases at J, with 12 bases in the middle. The CDR3 DNA follows: TGTGCCAGCAGCCCCGGGGTGGGGACCGGGGAGCTGTTTTTT. Translation: CASSPGVGTGELFF. Drawing the rest from reference TRBV7-8 and TRBJ2-2, the complete variable domain is GAGVSQSPRYKVAKRGQDVALRCDPISGHVSLFWYQQALGQGPEFLTYFQNEAQLDKSGLPSDRFFAERPEGSVSTLKIQRTQQEDSAVYLCASSPGVGTGELFFGEGSRLTVL.

CDR3 residues: CASSPRGRDGYTF. Here the CDR3 DNA reads TGTGCCAGCAGCCCCAGGGGCAGAGATGGCTACACCTTC. The rearrangement joins TRBV7-9 to TRBJ1-2, with TRBD1 as a possible D gene (6 bases). Trimming removed 5 bases from V and 6 bases from J, with 13 bases in between. The CDR3 runs 13 residues. Germline V lookup: CDR1 SEHNR, CDR2 FQNEAQ (reference sequence).

This clone was seen a single time. The chain couples TRBV6-1 to TRBJ1-1; D is undetermined. V dropped 4 bases and J dropped 6 bases, with 6 bases sitting between them. Per the germline V gene, CDR1 is MNHNS and CDR2 is SASEGT. The CDR3 loop spans 11 amino acids. As DNA, the CDR3 is TGTGCCAGCAGTGCCCCGGCTGAAGCTTTCTTT. Encoded protein: CASSAPAEAFF.

The chain carries TRBV4-1 and TRBJ1-5, with D maybe TRBD1 (6 bases). CDR3 length: 15 residues. V was shortened by 1 base and J by 4 bases, with 11 bases between the two germline ends. Per the germline V gene, CDR1 is MGHRA and CDR2 is YSYEKL. This CDR3 reads CASSQGQGSNQPQHF. For the CDR3, the DNA is TGCGCCAGCAGCCAAGGGCAGGGGAGTAATCAGCCCCAGCATTTT.

CDR3 protein: CASSSGDTEAFF. The CDR3 coding sequence is TGTGCCAGTAGTTCAGGGGACACTGAAGCTTTCTTT. The V gene is TRBV19, the J gene TRBJ1-1, with TRBD1 as a possible D gene (6 bases). The germline CDR1 and CDR2 sequences are LNHDA and SQIVND (reference sequence). The CDR3 runs to 12 residues. Deletions cut 5 bases from V and 3 bases from J, with 7 bases between.

The chain has TRBV7-9 and TRBJ1-1; TRBD1 agrees at 8 bases. V shed 5 bases, J shed 3 bases, and the junction held 14 bases outside the gene matches. The CDR3 runs to 17 residues. In germline, CDR1 is SEHNR, CDR2 FQNEAQ (reference sequence). The CDR3: CASSPDRGGATDTEAFF. The CDR3 bases are TGTGCCAGCAGCCCAGACAGGGGCGGGGCGACGGACACTGAAGCTTTCTTT.

V usage is TRBV27 and J usage is TRBJ1-4; 8 bases align to TRBD1. J lost 6 bases, V lost 5 bases, and 8 bases had no gene match. The CDR3 has 15 amino acids. Germline lookup yields CDR1 MNHEY and CDR2 SMNVEV (reference sequence). CDR3 residues: CASSPRTGFDEKLFF. CDR3 bases: TGTGCCAGCAGTCCCCGGACAGGGTTTGATGAAAAACTGTTTTTT.

This clone occurred once. The chain couples TRBV7-9 to TRBJ1-1; maybe TRBD1 (6 bases). The germline CDR1 and CDR2 sequences are SEHNR and FQNEAQ (reference sequence). This CDR3 region has 15 residues. V dropped 1 base and J dropped 2 bases, with 11 bases sitting between them. The CDR3 is CASSLVARGNTEAFF. CDR3 bases: TGTGCCAGCAGCTTAGTCGCCAGGGGAAACACTGAAGCTTTCTTT.

The chain joins TRBV4-2 to TRBJ2-1, with 14 nucleotides matching TRBD2. Trimming cost V 6 bases and J 8 bases; bases outside gene matches: 9. The CDR3 runs to 16 residues. Per the germline V gene, CDR1 is LGHNA and CDR2 is YNFKEQ. The CDR3 nucleotides are TGTGCCAGCAGGCGGACTAGCGGGGGGCCAACGGATGAGCAGTTCTTC. Translating it yields CASRRTSGGPTDEQFF.

The chain combines TRBV4-3 with TRBJ1-1, with 9 bases aligning to TRBD1. Germline CDR1 is LGHNA and CDR2 is YSLEER. V lost 3 bases to trimming and J lost 0 bases; unmatched junction nucleotides: 2. The CDR3 totals 15 residues. The CDR3 region has the DNA TGCGCCAGCAGCCAGGACAGGGGAATGAACACTGAAGCTTTCTTT. Translated: CASSQDRGMNTEAFF.

The chain has TRBV5-3 and TRBJ1-6; D might be TRBD1 (6 bases). TRBV5-3 is filed as an ORF, its function uncertain. V was trimmed by 2 bases and J by 0 bases, leaving 6 bases between them. This CDR3 has 15 residues. The CDR3 here is CARSLGGSYNSPLHF. In DNA, the CDR3 is TGTGCCAGAAGCTTAGGGGGCTCCTATAATTCACCCCTCCACTTT.

The V gene is TRBV7-9, the J gene TRBJ2-3; D gene uncertain. Trimming took 7 bases from V and 3 from J, leaving 17 bases between them. Germline assignment: CDR1 SEHNR and CDR2 FQNEAQ (reference sequence). The CDR3 has 15 residues. CDR3 loop: CASTPGSRPTDTQYF. CDR3 coding DNA: TGTGCCAGCACCCCCGGTTCCCGCCCGACAGATACGCAGTATTTT.

In this sample, this clone turned up once. The chain is built from TRBV21-1 and TRBJ2-1; the table's D call, TRBD2, was not checked against the DNA. TRBV21-1 corresponds to a pseudogene. The CDR3 is 11 amino acids. The CDR3 bases are TGTGCCAGCAGCCTCTTCAATGAGCAGTTCTTC. Protein product: CASSLFNEQFF.

The J gene is TRBJ1-2, the V gene TRBV7-9; D is possibly TRBD1 (5 bases). Germline CDR1 is SEHNR and CDR2 is FQNEAQ (reference sequence). The ends were cut back, 0 bases at V and 2 bases at J, with 10 bases in the middle. The CDR3 is made up of 15 amino acids. In nucleotides, the CDR3 is TGTGCCAGCAGCTTAGCTGGACACTTGAACTATGGCTACACCTTC. Its translation is CASSLAGHLNYGYTF.

This chain connects TRBV9 to TRBJ1-2, with D hard to call. This CDR3 is built from 16 residues. Germline V gene lookup returns CDR1 SGDLS and CDR2 YYNGEE. Trimming removed 0 bases at V and 2 bases at J, with 14 bases between. The CDR3 here is CASSVGAIEGNYGYTF. The CDR3 nucleotides are TGTGCCAGCAGCGTAGGGGCGATTGAGGGAAACTATGGCTACACCTTC. Based on the CDR3 plus reference TRBV9 and TRBJ1-2, the full variable domain is DSGVTQTPKHLITATGQRVTLRCSPRSGDLSVYWYQQSLDQGLQFLIQYYNGEERAKGNILERFSAQQFPDLHSELNLSSLELGDSALYFCASSVGAIEGNYGYTFGSGTRLTVV.

The chain combines TRBV27 with TRBJ2-5, with a weak D call TRBD1 (5 bases). Trimming removed 4 bases at V and 6 bases at J, with 9 bases between. The germline gives CDR1 MNHEY, CDR2 SMNVEV (reference sequence). CDR3 length equals 12 residues. The CDR3 is CASSSQDKTQYF. The CDR3 DNA is TGTGCCAGCAGTTCCCAGGACAAGACCCAGTACTTC.

The chain recombines TRBV4-1 with TRBJ2-7; the D gene is possibly TRBD2 (6 bases). CDR3 size: 15 residues. From germline, CDR1 is MGHRA and CDR2 YSYEKL. The V and J ends lost 3 bases and 2 bases respectively, with 14 bases between them. The CDR3 sequence is CASSQTRDRAYEQYF. In DNA, the CDR3 is TGCGCCAGCAGCCAGACTAGGGACCGTGCCTACGAGCAGTACTTC.